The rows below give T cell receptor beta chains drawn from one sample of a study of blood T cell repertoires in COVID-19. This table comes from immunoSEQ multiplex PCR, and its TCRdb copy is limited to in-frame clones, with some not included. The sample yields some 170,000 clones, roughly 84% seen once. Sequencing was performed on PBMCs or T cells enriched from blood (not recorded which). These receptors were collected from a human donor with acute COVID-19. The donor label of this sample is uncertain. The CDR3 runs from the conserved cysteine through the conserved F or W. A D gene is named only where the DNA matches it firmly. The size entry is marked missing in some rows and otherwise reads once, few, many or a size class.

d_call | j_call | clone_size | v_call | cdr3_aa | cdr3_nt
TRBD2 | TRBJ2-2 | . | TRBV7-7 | CASSSLAGGNTGELFF | TGTGCCAGCAGCTCCCTAGCGGGGGGGAACACCGGGGAGCTGTTTTTT
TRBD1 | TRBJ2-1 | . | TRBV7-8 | CASSFYRGSIIDEQFF | TGTGCCAGCAGCTTCTACAGGGGATCCATCATCGATGAGCAGTTCTTC
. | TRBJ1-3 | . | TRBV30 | CAWSAVQGKGTIYF | TGTGCCTGGAGTGCGGTGCAGGGGAAGGGCACCATATATTTT
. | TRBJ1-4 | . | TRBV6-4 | CASKGGENEKLFF | TGTGCCAGCAAGGGAGGGGAGAATGAAAAACTGTTTTTT
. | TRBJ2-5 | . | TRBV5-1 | CASSLVERETQYF | TGCGCCAGCAGCTTGGTAGAGAGAGAGACCCAGTACTTC
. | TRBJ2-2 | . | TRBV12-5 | CASGLFDTGELFF | TGTGCTAGTGGTTTGTTCGACACCGGGGAGCTGTTTTTT
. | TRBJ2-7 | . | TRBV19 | CASTSGDSLISYEQYF | TGTGCCAGTACCTCGGGGGACAGCCTAATTTCCTACGAGCAGTACTTC
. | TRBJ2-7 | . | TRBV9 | CASSVPSGNSYEQYF | TGTGCCAGCAGCGTACCCAGTGGCAACTCCTACGAGCAGTACTTC
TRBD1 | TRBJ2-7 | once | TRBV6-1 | CASSEWGQGVFEQYF | TGTGCCAGCAGTGAGTGGGGACAGGGAGTTTTCGAGCAGTACTTC
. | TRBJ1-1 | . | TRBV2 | CASSTLEGMNTEAFF | TGTGCCAGCAGTACTCTAGAGGGAATGAACACTGAAGCTTTCTTT
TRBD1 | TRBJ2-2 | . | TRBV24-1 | CATSDPRQGWTGELFF | TGTGCCACCAGTGACCCTAGACAGGGATGGACCGGGGAGCTGTTTTTT
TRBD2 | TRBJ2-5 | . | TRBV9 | CASSLGLAGGQETQYF | TGTGCCAGCAGCCTGGGACTAGCGGGGGGTCAAGAGACCCAGTACTTC
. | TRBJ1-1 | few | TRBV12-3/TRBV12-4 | CASSWGGDAFF | TGTGCCAGCAGTTGGGGAGGGGACGCTTTCTTT
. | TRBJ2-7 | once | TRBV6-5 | CASSYFQGSIYEQYF | TGTGCCAGCAGTTACTTCCAGGGGAGCATCTACGAGCAGTACTTC
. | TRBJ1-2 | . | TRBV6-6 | CASSLEVVDYGYTF | TGTGCCAGCAGTTTGGAGGTGGTGGACTATGGCTACACCTTC
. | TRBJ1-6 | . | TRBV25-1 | CASSVDKNSPLHF | TGTGCCAGCAGTGTCGACAAAAATTCACCCCTCCACTTT
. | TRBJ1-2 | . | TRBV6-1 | CASSEEGPGISTF | TGTGCCAGCAGTGAAGAAGGTCCGGGGATAAGCACCTTC
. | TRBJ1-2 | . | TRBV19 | CASSQVAGGYTF | TGTGCCAGTAGCCAGGTGGCAGGGGGCTACACCTTC
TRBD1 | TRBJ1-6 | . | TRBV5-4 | CASSSMGQGNSPLHF | TGTGCCAGCAGCTCGATGGGACAGGGCAATTCACCCCTCCACTTT
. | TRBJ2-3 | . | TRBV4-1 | CASSPGLVDTQYF | TGCGCCAGCAGCCCGGGACTGGTAGATACGCAGTATTTT
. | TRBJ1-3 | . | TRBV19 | CASHPSAGGNTIYF | TGTGCCAGCCACCCTTCGGCAGGGGGAAACACCATATATTTT
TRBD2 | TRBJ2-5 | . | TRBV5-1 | CASSLGSGGPQETQYF | TGCGCCAGCAGCTTGGGAAGCGGGGGGCCTCAAGAGACCCAGTACTTC
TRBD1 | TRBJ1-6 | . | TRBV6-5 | CASSWGTGEPLHF | TGTGCCAGCAGTTGGGGGACAGGAGAACCCCTCCACTTT
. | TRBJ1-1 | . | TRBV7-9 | CASSDVGGPLNTEAFF | TGTGCCAGCAGCGATGTGGGGGGGCCGCTAAACACTGAAGCTTTCTTT
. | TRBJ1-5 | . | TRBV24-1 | CATSDSNQPQHF | TGTGCCACCAGTGACTCCAATCAGCCCCAGCATTTT
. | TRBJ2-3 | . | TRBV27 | CASSPSSTDTQYF | TGTGCCAGCAGTCCCTCTAGCACAGATACGCAGTATTTT
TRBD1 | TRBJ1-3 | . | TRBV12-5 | CASGLPGTEGNTIYF | TGTGCTAGTGGTTTGCCCGGGACAGAGGGAAACACCATATATTTT
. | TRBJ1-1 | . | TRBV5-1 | CASSLDSTMNTEAFF | TGCGCCAGCAGCCTGGACAGCACCATGAACACTGAAGCTTTCTTT
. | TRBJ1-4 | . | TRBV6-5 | CASSYGALNEKLFF | TGTGCCAGCAGTTACGGGGCCCTCAATGAAAAACTGTTTTTT
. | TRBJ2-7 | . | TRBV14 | CASSQVLTGGVGRMAEQYF | TGTGCCAGCAGCCAAGTGCTAACCGGAGGGGTCGGGCGGATGGCCGAGCAGTACTTC
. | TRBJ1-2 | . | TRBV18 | CASSPPPDTKYGYTF | TGTGCCAGCTCACCACCCCCGGACACGAAATATGGCTACACCTTC
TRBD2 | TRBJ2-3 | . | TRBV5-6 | CASSSNSGTATDTQYF | TGTGCCAGCAGCTCCAATAGCGGGACTGCCACAGATACGCAGTATTTT
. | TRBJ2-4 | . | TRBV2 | CASKGLLLGDKNIQYF | TGTGCCAGCAAAGGGCTCCTCCTCGGGGACAAAAACATTCAGTACTTC
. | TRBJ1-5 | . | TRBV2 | CASSDYSHQPQHF | TGTGCCAGCAGTGATTACAGTCATCAGCCCCAGCATTTT
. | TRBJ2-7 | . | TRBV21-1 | CASSKWWDRGHEQYF | TGTGCCAGCAGCAAATGGTGGGACAGGGGTCACGAGCAGTACTTC
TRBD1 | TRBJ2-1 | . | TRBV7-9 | CASSLTTGGSYNEQFF | TGTGCCAGCAGCTTAACGACAGGGGGCTCCTACAATGAGCAGTTCTTC
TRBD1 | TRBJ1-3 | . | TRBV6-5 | CASTSGGSGNTIYF | TGTGCCAGCACCTCAGGGGGCTCTGGAAACACCATATATTTT
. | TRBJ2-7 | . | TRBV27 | CASSLRAGAYEQYF | TGTGCCAGCAGTTTAAGGGCAGGGGCTTACGAGCAGTACTTC
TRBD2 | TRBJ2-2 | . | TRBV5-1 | CASSLAVLGGDTGELFF | TGCGCCAGCAGCTTGGCAGTTTTGGGAGGGGACACCGGGGAGCTGTTTTTT
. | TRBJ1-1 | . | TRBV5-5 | CASSEPGQNTEAFF | TGTGCCAGCAGCGAGCCGGGACAAAACACTGAAGCTTTCTTT
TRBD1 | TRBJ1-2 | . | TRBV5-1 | CASSWTGTGLYGYTF | TGCGCCAGCAGCTGGACAGGGACGGGGCTCTATGGCTACACCTTC
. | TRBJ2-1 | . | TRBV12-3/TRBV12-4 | CASLLKPGEQFF | TGTGCCAGCCTACTCAAACCCGGGGAGCAGTTCTTC
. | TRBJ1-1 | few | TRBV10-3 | CAISGRTANTEAFF | TGTGCCATCAGTGGGAGGACAGCGAACACTGAAGCTTTCTTT
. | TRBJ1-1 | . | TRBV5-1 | CASSWAAGGETEAFF | TGCGCCAGCAGCTGGGCAGCGGGGGGAGAAACTGAAGCTTTCTTT
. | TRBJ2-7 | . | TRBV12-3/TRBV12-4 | CASSSISSYEQYF | TGTGCCAGCAGCTCGATCAGCTCCTACGAGCAGTACTTC
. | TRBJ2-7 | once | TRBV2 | CASGLYEQYF | TGTGCCAGCGGGCTATACGAGCAGTACTTC
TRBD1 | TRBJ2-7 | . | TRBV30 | CAWTPGQGLNYEQYF | TGTGCCTGGACTCCGGGACAGGGCCTAAACTACGAGCAGTACTTC
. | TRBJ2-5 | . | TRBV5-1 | CASSRTEQETQYF | TGCGCCAGCAGCCGGACTGAACAAGAGACCCAGTACTTC
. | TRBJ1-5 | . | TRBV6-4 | CASSAGDNQPQHF | TGTGCCAGCAGTGCAGGGGACAATCAGCCCCAGCATTTT
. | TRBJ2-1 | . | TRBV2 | CASSVGRHEQFF | TGTGCCAGCAGTGTTGGGAGGCATGAGCAGTTCTTC
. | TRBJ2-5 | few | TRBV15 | CATSRDPTGSETQYF | TGTGCCACCAGCAGAGATCCCACGGGGTCGGAGACCCAGTACTTC
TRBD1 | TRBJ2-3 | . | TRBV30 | CAWNSRGWYDTQYF | TGTGCCTGGAACTCCAGGGGGTGGTACGATACGCAGTATTTT